These T cell receptor beta chains were read from a single sample in a study of response to subunit inactivated influenza vaccine. TCRdb reanalysed the RT-PCR reads using MiXCR and keeps one entry per CDR3 protein. Of around 760,000 distinct CDR3 sequences in the sample, roughly 13% were seen once. The input for sequencing was PBMCs from blood, taken around 15 days before vaccination. Receptor source: a man in his forties or fifties who received an inactivated influenza vaccine. Each CDR3 is given without its conserved first and last residue. Size is omitted from some rows. Given values are once, few, many or a class for expanded clones.

cdr3_aa: ASSTRLQGARDIQY; cdr3_length: 14; j_call: TRBJ2-4; clone_size: many; v_call: TRBV6-1
cdr3_aa: ASSFGGVTYEQY; cdr3_length: 12; j_call: TRBJ2-7; clone_size: few; v_call: TRBV7-6
cdr3_aa: SAKREGRWNEQY; cdr3_length: 12; j_call: NA; clone_size: NA; v_call: TRBV20-1
cdr3_aa: ATSRVGTGRTGELF; cdr3_length: 14; j_call: TRBJ2-2; clone_size: few; v_call: TRBV15
cdr3_aa: AGQGAYSNQPQH; cdr3_length: 12; j_call: TRBJ1-5; clone_size: NA; v_call: TRBV28
cdr3_aa: SAQSGTVKYEQY; cdr3_length: 12; j_call: TRBJ2-7; clone_size: NA; v_call: TRBV20-1
cdr3_aa: ASSLSPGQGAFGYT; cdr3_length: 14; j_call: TRBJ1-2; clone_size: few; v_call: TRBV5-5
cdr3_aa: ASSRGTAQETQY; cdr3_length: 12; j_call: TRBJ2-5; clone_size: NA; v_call: TRBV18
cdr3_aa: ASSRGRTGTDPYEQY; cdr3_length: 15; j_call: TRBJ2-7; clone_size: NA; v_call: TRBV7-2
cdr3_aa: SARKTTEGYQPQH; cdr3_length: 13; j_call: TRBJ1-5; clone_size: few; v_call: TRBV20-1
cdr3_aa: ASSHLTGGVWEQF; cdr3_length: 13; j_call: TRBJ2-1; clone_size: few; v_call: TRBV4-3
cdr3_aa: ASSVAGGVSNYEQY; cdr3_length: 14; j_call: TRBJ2-7; clone_size: once; v_call: TRBV9
cdr3_aa: ASSLHGGKETQY; cdr3_length: 12; j_call: TRBJ2-5; clone_size: many; v_call: TRBV12-3/TRBV12-4
cdr3_aa: GGSRTADSGYT; cdr3_length: 11; j_call: TRBJ1-2; clone_size: NA; v_call: TRBV29-1
cdr3_aa: ASSYLERRRGPSTDTQY; cdr3_length: 17; j_call: TRBJ2-3; clone_size: few; v_call: TRBV6-2/TRBV6-3
cdr3_aa: ASSFNARGLTNTEAF; cdr3_length: 15; j_call: TRBJ1-1; clone_size: NA; v_call: TRBV11-2
cdr3_aa: ASSYTQGTNQPQH; cdr3_length: 13; j_call: TRBJ1-5; clone_size: NA; v_call: TRBV6-2/TRBV6-3
cdr3_aa: ASSQVYGRATDTQY; cdr3_length: 14; j_call: TRBJ2-3; clone_size: few; v_call: TRBV14
cdr3_aa: ATSDSVGYNEQF; cdr3_length: 12; j_call: TRBJ2-1; clone_size: few; v_call: TRBV24-1
cdr3_aa: ASSYGGTINEQF; cdr3_length: 12; j_call: TRBJ2-1; clone_size: few; v_call: TRBV6-5
cdr3_aa: ASRGHANTEAF; cdr3_length: 11; j_call: TRBJ1-1; clone_size: NA; v_call: TRBV12-3/TRBV12-4
cdr3_aa: SASPTPTEAF; cdr3_length: 10; j_call: TRBJ1-1; clone_size: NA; v_call: TRBV20-1
cdr3_aa: ASSSKRGLAGRGGTDTQY; cdr3_length: 18; j_call: TRBJ2-3; clone_size: NA; v_call: TRBV11-1
cdr3_aa: ASSLPGGDGYT; cdr3_length: 11; j_call: TRBJ1-2; clone_size: many; v_call: TRBV7-9
cdr3_aa: ATSRAGGSYEQY; cdr3_length: 12; j_call: TRBJ2-7; clone_size: many; v_call: TRBV15
cdr3_aa: ASSPGGMGNQPQH; cdr3_length: 13; j_call: TRBJ1-5; clone_size: many; v_call: TRBV12-3/TRBV12-4
cdr3_aa: ASRAGGLATYEQY; cdr3_length: 13; j_call: TRBJ2-7; clone_size: NA; v_call: TRBV2
cdr3_aa: ASRLIGTEAF; cdr3_length: 10; j_call: TRBJ1-1; clone_size: few; v_call: TRBV7-9
cdr3_aa: ASKGLAQETQY; cdr3_length: 11; j_call: TRBJ2-5; clone_size: few; v_call: TRBV2
cdr3_aa: ASSQDGTASGANVLT; cdr3_length: 15; j_call: TRBJ2-6; clone_size: few; v_call: TRBV3-1
cdr3_aa: ASIREAGLAGELF; cdr3_length: 13; j_call: TRBJ2-2; clone_size: few; v_call: TRBV12-3/TRBV12-4